One sample yielded the 7 T cell receptor beta chains listed below, sequenced in a study of T cell responses to AZD1222 COVID-19 vaccine. TCRdb keeps only in-frame clones here, not all; method: immunoSEQ multiplex PCR. The table lists some 100,000 clones, about 83% of them singletons. This specimen was peripheral blood, taken on day 0 of AZD1222 vaccination. The receptors originated from an adult in good health.

The chain recombines TRBV28 with TRBJ1-2; no firm D call. The CDR3 sequence is 12 residues long. Germline assignment: CDR1 MDHEN and CDR2 SYDVKM. Trimming stripped 3 bases from V and 7 bases from J, with 9 bases between. The CDR3 region has the DNA TGTGCCAGCAGTTTCCCTGGGGTTGGCTACACCTTC. It specifies CASSFPGVGYTF.

The chain joins TRBV3-1 (or the pseudogene TRBV3-2) to TRBJ1-6; maybe TRBD1 (5 bases). The CDR3 sequence is 15 residues long. V was shortened by 0 bases and J by 8 bases, with 11 bases between the two germline ends. In germline, CDR1 is LGHDT, CDR2 YNNKEL (reference sequence). CDR3 DNA sequence: TGTGCCAGCAGCCAAGATGGGGGTATAGATTCACCCCTCCACTTT. Translated, it gives CASSQDGGIDSPLHF.

The chain couples TRBV4-1 to TRBJ1-2; D is perhaps TRBD1 (6 bases). Trimming removed 0 bases at V and 4 bases at J, with 9 bases between. Germline-derived CDR1 and CDR2 are MGHRA and YSYEKL. CDR3 length: 14 residues. CDR3 sequence: CASSQDRGSYGYTF. The DNA for the CDR3 is TGCGCCAGCAGCCAAGATAGGGGGAGCTATGGCTACACCTTC.

This clone showed up just a few times. The chain recombines TRBV6-2 or TRBV6-3 with TRBJ2-1, with 8 bases matching TRBD2. In germline, CDR1 is MNHEY, CDR2 SVGEGT. V was pared by 0 bases and J by 3 bases, with 7 bases of the junction left unmatched. The length of the CDR3 is 17 residues. The CDR3 sequence is CASSYSPSGGLYNEQFF. The CDR3 nucleotides are TGTGCCAGCAGTTACTCTCCCAGCGGGGGCCTCTACAATGAGCAGTTCTTC.

To note about this clone: One end of the junction does not line up with germline, which may come from a read error. The rearrangement uses TRBV7-7 and TRBJ1-5; D is unclear. Germline V lookup: CDR1 SSHAT, CDR2 FNYEAQ (reference sequence). The CDR3 totals 18 residues. Here the CDR3 DNA reads TGTGCTAGCAGCTCTACTAGGACGGAAAACAATAGCAATCAGCCCCAGCATTTT. Its translation: CASSSTRTENNSNQPQHF.

The chain couples TRBV19 to TRBJ1-1; the match to TRBD1 covers 7 bases. Germline V gene data show CDR1 as LNHDA and CDR2 as SQIVND (reference sequence). Trimming took 7 bases from V and 0 from J; bases not matched to a gene: 5. The CDR3 length is 14 residues. This CDR3 reads CASTRDSMNTEAFF. In DNA, the CDR3 is TGTGCCAGTACTCGGGACAGCATGAACACTGAAGCTTTCTTT.

The chain is built from TRBV19 and TRBJ1-2, with 9 bases matching TRBD1. The V gene end was trimmed by 9 bases and the J gene end by 4 bases; junction bases not matched to a gene: 3. The germline CDR1 and CDR2 sequences are LNHDA and SQIVND (reference sequence). The CDR3 length is 12 residues. As DNA, the CDR3 is TGTGCCAGCAAGACAGGGGGCTATGGCTACACCTTC. Amino acids: CASKTGGYGYTF. The whole variable domain, remainder taken from reference TRBV19 and TRBJ1-2, is DGGITQSPKYLFRKEGQNVTLSCEQNLNHDAMYWYRQDPGQGLRLIYYSQIVNDFQKGDIAEGYSVSREKKESFPLTVTSAQKNPTAFYLCASKTGGYGYTFGSGTRLTVV.